Listed here are 10 T cell receptor beta chains from one sample, sequenced in a study of blood T cell repertoires in COVID-19. Using immunoSEQ multiplex PCR, the repertoire was profiled, and TCRdb retains in-frame clones only, with some absent. The table lists a few hundred thousand clones, around 84% of them singletons. Material: peripheral blood. These receptors were obtained from a man aged 50 to 60 with acute or convalescent COVID-19.

This rearrangement joins TRBV29-1 to TRBJ1-1, with 8 bases fitting TRBD1. Per germline, CDR1 SQVTM and CDR2 ANQGSEA. The J segment lost 0 bases and the V segment lost 1 base, leaving 7 bases of the junction unmatched. The length of the CDR3 is 16 residues. CDR3 loop: CSVEGIQGGMNTEAFF. CDR3 coding DNA: TGCAGCGTTGAAGGAATACAGGGGGGCATGAACACTGAAGCTTTCTTT. Based on the CDR3 plus reference TRBV29-1 and TRBJ1-1, the full variable domain is SAVISQKPSRDICQRGTSLTIQCQVDSQVTMMFWYRQQPGQSLTLIATANQGSEATYESGFVIDKFPISRPNLTFSTLTVSNMSPEDSSIYLCSVEGIQGGMNTEAFFGQGTRLTVV.

V is TRBV9 and J is TRBJ2-1; 7 positions agree with TRBD1. Germline CDR1 SGDLS, CDR2 YYNGEE. The CDR3 is 15 residues long. V trimming: 7 bases; J trimming: 8 bases; junction bases outside the gene matches: 15. The CDR3 is CASGLPGQLLDEQFF. In DNA, the CDR3 is TGTGCCAGCGGCTTACCGGGACAGTTATTGGATGAGCAGTTCTTC.

The chain combines TRBV29-1 with TRBJ2-3, with 7 bases aligning to TRBD2. Germline V gene lookup returns CDR1 SQVTM and CDR2 ANQGSEA. The V segment lost 6 bases and the J segment 0 bases; nucleotides outside the gene matches: 9. CDR3 size: 15 residues. CDR3 nucleotides: TGCAGCGTGGGGGGGGTAGCTTCTAGCACAGATACGCAGTATTTT. Translating gives CSVGGVASSTDTQYF.

This clone appeared a single time. V gene TRBV19 combines with J gene TRBJ1-5; D gene uncertain. V was trimmed by 3 bases and J by 2 bases, leaving 11 bases between them. From germline, CDR1 is LNHDA and CDR2 SQIVND (reference sequence). The CDR3 covers 15 residues. Here the CDR3 DNA reads TGTGCCAGTAGTATTAGCGGCAACCGCAATCAGCCCCAGCATTTT. Its protein is CASSISGNRNQPQHF.

This clone was seen only once. CDR3 DNA: TGTGCCAGCACCCCGACTAGCAGGGAGACCCAGTACTTC. Its protein is CASTPTSRETQYF. The rearrangement links TRBV28 to TRBJ2-5; 7 positions match TRBD2. Per the germline V gene, CDR1 is MDHEN and CDR2 is SYDVKM. CDR3 length: 13 amino acids. Trimming took 7 bases from V and 5 from J; bases not matched to a gene: 7.

This chain links TRBV5-1 with TRBJ1-1; D unclear. This CDR3 comprises 12 residues. Trimming took 0 bases from V and 8 from J, leaving 8 bases between them. Germline V gene sequence: CDR1 SGHRS, CDR2 YFSETQ. This CDR3 is CASSLDGGEAFF. The CDR3 DNA reads TGCGCCAGCAGCTTGGACGGAGGGGAAGCTTTCTTT.

The chain has TRBV3-1 (or the pseudogene TRBV3-2) and TRBJ1-6; no reliable D call. The CDR3 is 17 amino acids. Germline V gene data show CDR1 as LGHDT and CDR2 as YNNKEL (reference sequence). V shed 4 bases and J shed 5 bases, with 18 bases lying between them. In nucleotides, the CDR3 is TGTGCCAGCAGCCGCGGTCTTCTGGTTAAGGATAATTCACCCCTCCACTTT. It is translated as CASSRGLLVKDNSPLHF.

J is TRBJ1-2 and V is TRBV2; a weak D match, TRBD1 (5 bases). The CDR3 has 15 residues. Deletions cut 4 bases from V and 8 bases from J, with 20 bases between. Germline V lookup: CDR1 SNHLY, CDR2 FYNNEI. The CDR3 DNA is TGTGCCAGCAGTGCAGATCAAGGGGCGGGAGGAGGCTACACCTTC. As protein: CASSADQGAGGGYTF. The full variable domain, rest sourced from reference TRBV2 and TRBJ1-2, is EPEVTQTPSHQVTQMGQEVILRCVPISNHLYFYWYRQILGQKVEFLVSFYNNEISEKSEIFDDQFSVERPDGSNFTLKIRSTKLEDSAMYFCASSADQGAGGGYTFGSGTRLTVV.

V and J are TRBV7-9 and TRBJ1-1, with 8 positions matching TRBD1. Germline CDR1 reads SEHNR; CDR2 reads FQNEAQ (reference sequence). J was trimmed by 4 bases and V by 4 bases; bases with no gene match: 5. The CDR3 covers 14 residues. The CDR3, as DNA: TGTGCCAGCAGCTGGGACAGGAAGGGCACTGAAGCTTTCTTT. Protein: CASSWDRKGTEAFF.

This clone was detected once. V gene TRBV30 combines with J gene TRBJ2-1; 11 bases agree with TRBD1. V lost 4 bases, J lost 2 bases, and 4 bases stayed unmatched. The CDR3 extends over 15 amino acids. Looked up from germline, CDR1 is GTSNPN and CDR2 is SVGIG (reference sequence). The CDR3 reads CAWTGTGGTYNEQFF. The CDR3 nucleotides read TGTGCCTGGACCGGGACAGGGGGTACCTACAATGAGCAGTTCTTC. The entire variable domain, with the rest obtained from reference TRBV30 and TRBJ2-1, is as follows: SQTIHQWPATLVQPVGSPLSLECTVEGTSNPNLYWYRQAAGRGLQLLFYSVGIGQISSEVPQNLSASRPQDRQFILSSKKLLLSDSGFYLCAWTGTGGTYNEQFFGPGTRLTVL.